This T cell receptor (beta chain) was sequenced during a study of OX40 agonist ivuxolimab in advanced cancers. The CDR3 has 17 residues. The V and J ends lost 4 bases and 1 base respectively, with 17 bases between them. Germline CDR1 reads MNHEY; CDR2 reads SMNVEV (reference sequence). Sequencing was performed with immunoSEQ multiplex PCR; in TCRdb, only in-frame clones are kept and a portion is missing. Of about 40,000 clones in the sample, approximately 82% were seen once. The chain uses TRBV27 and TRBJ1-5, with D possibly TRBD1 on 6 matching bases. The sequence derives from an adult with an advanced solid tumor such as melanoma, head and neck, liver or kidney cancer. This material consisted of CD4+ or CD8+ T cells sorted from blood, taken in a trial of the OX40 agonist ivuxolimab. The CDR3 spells CASSSGGRSESNQPQHF. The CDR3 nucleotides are TGTGCCAGCAGTTCGGGGGGGCGATCGGAGAGCAATCAGCCCCAGCATTTT.